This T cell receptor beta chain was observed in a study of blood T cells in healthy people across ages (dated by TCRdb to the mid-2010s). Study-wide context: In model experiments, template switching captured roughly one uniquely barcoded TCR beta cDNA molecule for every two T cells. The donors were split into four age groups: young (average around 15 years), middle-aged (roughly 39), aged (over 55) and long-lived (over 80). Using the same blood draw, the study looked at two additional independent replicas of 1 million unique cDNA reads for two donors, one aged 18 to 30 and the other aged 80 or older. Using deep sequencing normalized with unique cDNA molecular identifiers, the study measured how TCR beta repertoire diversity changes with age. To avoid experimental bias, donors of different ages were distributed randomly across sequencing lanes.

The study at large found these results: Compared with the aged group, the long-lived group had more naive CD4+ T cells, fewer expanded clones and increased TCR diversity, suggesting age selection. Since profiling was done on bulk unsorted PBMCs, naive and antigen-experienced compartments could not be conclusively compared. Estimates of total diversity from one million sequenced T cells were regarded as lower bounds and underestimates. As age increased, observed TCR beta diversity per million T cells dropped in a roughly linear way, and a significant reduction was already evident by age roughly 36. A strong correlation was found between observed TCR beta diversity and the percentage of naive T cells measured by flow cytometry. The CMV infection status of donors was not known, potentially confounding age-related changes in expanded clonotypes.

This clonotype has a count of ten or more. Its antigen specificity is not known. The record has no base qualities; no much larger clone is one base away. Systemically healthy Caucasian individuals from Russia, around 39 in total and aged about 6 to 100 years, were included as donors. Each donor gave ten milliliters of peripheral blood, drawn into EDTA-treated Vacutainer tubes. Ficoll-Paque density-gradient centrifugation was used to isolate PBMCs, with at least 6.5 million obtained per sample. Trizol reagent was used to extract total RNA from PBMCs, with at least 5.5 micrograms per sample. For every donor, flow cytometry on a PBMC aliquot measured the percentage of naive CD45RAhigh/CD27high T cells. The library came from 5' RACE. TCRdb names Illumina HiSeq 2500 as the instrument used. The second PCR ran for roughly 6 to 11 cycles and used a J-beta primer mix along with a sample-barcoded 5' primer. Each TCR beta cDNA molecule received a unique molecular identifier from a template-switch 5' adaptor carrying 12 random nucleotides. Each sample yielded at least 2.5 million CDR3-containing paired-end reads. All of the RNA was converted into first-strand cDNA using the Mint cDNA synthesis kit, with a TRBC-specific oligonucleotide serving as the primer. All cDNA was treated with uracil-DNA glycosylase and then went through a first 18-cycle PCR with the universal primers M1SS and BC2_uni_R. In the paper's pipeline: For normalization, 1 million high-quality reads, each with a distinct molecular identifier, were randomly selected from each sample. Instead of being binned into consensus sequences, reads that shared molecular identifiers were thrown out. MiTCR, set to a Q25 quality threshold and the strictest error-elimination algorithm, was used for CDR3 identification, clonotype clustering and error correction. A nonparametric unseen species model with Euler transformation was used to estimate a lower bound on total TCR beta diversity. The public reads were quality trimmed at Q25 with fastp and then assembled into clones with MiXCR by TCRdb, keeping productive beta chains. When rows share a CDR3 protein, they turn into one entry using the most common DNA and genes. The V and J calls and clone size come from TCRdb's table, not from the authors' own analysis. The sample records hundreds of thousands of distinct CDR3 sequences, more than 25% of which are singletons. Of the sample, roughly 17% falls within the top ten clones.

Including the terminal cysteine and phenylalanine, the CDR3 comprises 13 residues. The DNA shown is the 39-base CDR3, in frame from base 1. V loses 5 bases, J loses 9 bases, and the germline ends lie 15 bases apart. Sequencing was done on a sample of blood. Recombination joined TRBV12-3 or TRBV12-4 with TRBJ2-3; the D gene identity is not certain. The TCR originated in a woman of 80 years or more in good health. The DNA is TGTGCCAGCAGTATTAACGCTGACGCGACGCAGTATTTT. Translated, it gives CASSINADATQYF.